This TCR beta chain was observed in a study of early T cells in non-severe SARS-CoV-2 infection. In the study overall: The input, bulk RNA from unsorted whole blood, was sequenced, and chains were unpaired. General study results and limits: Sequences matched to VDJdb favored anti-spike CD8 responses, while private and CD4 specificities were missed.

The CDR3 is 17 residues long. Per the germline V gene, CDR1 is SEHNR and CDR2 is FQNEAQ (reference sequence). Trimming took 1 base from V and 1 from J, leaving 16 bases between them. Individually, cDNA molecules had unique molecular identifiers attached to them. TCRdb processed the 5' RACE reads anew with MiXCR; each CDR3 protein has one entry. The repertoire holds fewer than 85,000 distinct CDR3 sequences, roughly 9.6% seen once, with approximately 4.9% in the top ten. In regard to this clonotype: Its antigen is not identified.

The V and J genes are TRBV7-9 and TRBJ2-5; D ambiguous. This TCR derives from an adult who was a healthcare worker with PCR-confirmed SARS-CoV-2 infection or an uninfected control (not recorded which). Sequencing was done on a sample of whole blood. CDR3 nucleotide sequence: TGTGCCAGCAGCTTAGGCCGGACCTATACTATCCAAGAGACCCAGTACTTC. As protein: CASSLGRTYTIQETQYF.